The 30 T cell receptor beta chains given below trace back to one sample, sequenced in a study of T cell responses to AZD1222 COVID-19 vaccine. TCRdb's table, derived via immunoSEQ multiplex PCR, lists solely in-frame clones and lacks some. The profile shows 100,000 to 150,000 clones, 70% to 90% of them singletons. The sequences come from peripheral blood, collected on day 0 of AZD1222 vaccination. Receptors originate from an adult in good health.

The gene calls are TRBV5-4 and TRBJ2-3; D is perhaps TRBD2 (6 bases). Germline CDR1 and CDR2: SGHNT and YYREEE (reference sequence). Between the trimmed V and J ends, which lost 0 bases and 0 bases, there was a span of 11 bases. The CDR3 length is 16 residues. Here the CDR3 DNA reads TGTGCCAGCAGCTTGGCCGGGGGAACTAGCACAGATACGCAGTATTTT. This gives the protein CASSLAGGTSTDTQYF.

The chain employs TRBV5-1 and TRBJ2-1; 7 bases match TRBD1. Germline CDR1 and CDR2: SGHRS and YFSETQ. This CDR3 contains 16 residues. After removal of 0 bases from V and 0 bases from J, the junction contained 3 bases not matched to a gene. The CDR3 here is CASSLGDSSSYNEQFF. Written as DNA, the CDR3 is TGCGCCAGCAGCTTGGGGGACAGCAGCTCCTACAATGAGCAGTTCTTC. Using reference TRBV5-1 and TRBJ2-1 for the parts outside the CDR3, the full variable domain is KAGVTQTPRYLIKTRGQQVTLSCSPISGHRSVSWYQQTPGQGLQFLFEYFSETQRNKGNFPGRFSGRQFSNSRSEMNVSTLELGDSALYLCASSLGDSSSYNEQFFGPGTRLTVL.

This clone was recorded a few times. The genes are TRBV6-5 and TRBJ1-1; 9 nucleotides align to TRBD1. The CDR3 runs to 14 residues. Trimming cost V 0 bases and J 4 bases; bases outside gene matches: 0. CDR1 and CDR2 (germline): MNHEY, SVGAGI. CDR3 nucleotide sequence: TGTGCCAGCAGTTACTCGACAGGGGGCACTGAAGCTTTCTTT. As protein: CASSYSTGGTEAFF.

The J gene is TRBJ2-7, the V gene TRBV3-1 (or the pseudogene TRBV3-2); 10 bases map to TRBD1. From germline, CDR1 is LGHDT and CDR2 YNNKEL (reference sequence). Unmatched junction bases numbered 5, after V lost 4 bases and J lost 5 bases. The CDR3 consists of 14 residues. For the CDR3, the DNA is TGTGCCAGCAGCCTACCGGGACAGGGGAACGAGCAGTACTTC. It specifies CASSLPGQGNEQYF.

The chain has TRBV7-2 and TRBJ1-1; D unclear. CDR1 and CDR2 (germline): SGHTA, FQGNSA. The CDR3 is made up of 13 amino acids. V was shortened by 2 bases and J by 2 bases, with 6 bases between the two germline ends. The CDR3 DNA reads TGTGCCAGCAGCTTACCAATTAACACTGAAGCTTTCTTT. Encoded protein: CASSLPINTEAFF.

The chain has TRBV11-2 and TRBJ2-7; TRBD1 might be the D (6 bases). The CDR3 covers 14 residues. Deletions cut 1 base from V and 3 bases from J, with 10 bases between. Germline V gene sequence: CDR1 SGHAT, CDR2 FQNNGV. CDR3 sequence: CASSLGAGVYEQYF. The CDR3 region has the DNA TGTGCCAGCAGCTTAGGGGCAGGGGTCTACGAGCAGTACTTC.

The chain employs TRBV6-5 and TRBJ2-5, with 7 bases identical to TRBD2. Germline V gene lookup returns CDR1 MNHEY and CDR2 SVGAGI. This CDR3 region has 13 residues. Unmatched junction bases numbered 6, after V lost 6 bases and J lost 5 bases. CDR3 nucleotide sequence: TGTGCCAGCAGCGGGGGGTACCCCGAGACCCAGTACTTC. Protein product: CASSGGYPETQYF.

The chain joins TRBV18 to TRBJ2-1; no reliable D call. The CDR3 consists of 13 residues. Germline CDR1 KGHSH, CDR2 LQKENI. Trimming cost V 1 base and J 7 bases, with 8 bases left between them. For the CDR3, the DNA is TGTGCCAGCTCACCACAGGAGTATAATGAGCAGTTCTTC. It specifies CASSPQEYNEQFF. Together with reference TRBV18 and TRBJ2-1, the CDR3 gives the full variable domain: NAGVMQNPRHLVRRRGQEARLRCSPMKGHSHVYWYRQLPEEGLKFMVYLQKENIIDESGMPKERFSAEFPKEGPSILRIQQVVRGDSAAYFCASSPQEYNEQFFGPGTRLTVL.

The chain combines TRBV6-5 with TRBJ1-3, with D possibly being TRBD1 (5 bases). Germline-derived CDR1 and CDR2 are MNHEY and SVGAGI. V was cut by 2 bases and J by 2 bases, with 10 bases left in between. This CDR3 has 15 amino acids. The CDR3 nucleotides read TGTGCCAGCAGTTACGGCCAGGGAACTGGAAACACCATATATTTT. This codes for CASSYGQGTGNTIYF.

The V call is TRBV5-1, the J call TRBJ1-2, with 7 nucleotides matching TRBD1. The CDR3 extends over 13 amino acids. With 1 base clipped from V and 8 bases from J, the junction kept 5 bases outside the gene matches. Germline loops: CDR1 SGHRS, CDR2 YFSETQ. For the CDR3, the DNA is TGCGCCAGCAGCTTGCAGGGGGTCTGGGGCTACACCTTC. Its protein product is CASSLQGVWGYTF.

The V gene is TRBV9, the J gene TRBJ1-3; no clear D. V shed 0 bases and J shed 0 bases, with 7 bases lying between them. The V gene's germline CDR1 is SGDLS and CDR2 YYNGEE. This CDR3 spans 15 amino acids. CDR3 nucleotide sequence: TGTGCCAGCAGCGTAGAACCGAGCTCTGGAAACACCATATATTTT. This encodes CASSVEPSSGNTIYF.

This chain connects TRBV6-5 to TRBJ2-1, with 9 positions matching TRBD2. Losses at the gene ends were 2 bases for V and 7 bases for J; bases not matched to a gene: 6. CDR1 is MNHEY, CDR2 SVGAGI, per germline. The CDR3 covers 15 residues. The DNA for the CDR3 is TGTGCCAGCAGTTACAGCGGGGGGCCAGGGAATGAGCAGTTCTTC. Protein product: CASSYSGGPGNEQFF.

The chain carries TRBV12-3 or TRBV12-4 and TRBJ1-5; D is ambiguous. CDR3 length: 13 amino acids. Trimming removed 5 bases at V and 7 bases at J, with 12 bases between. This CDR3 reads CASSLGFLQPQHF. In DNA form, the CDR3 reads TGTGCCAGCAGTCTGGGTTTTTTGCAGCCCCAGCATTTT.

This chain links TRBV9 with TRBJ2-5; no reliable D call. This CDR3 has 11 residues. CDR1 and CDR2 (germline): SGDLS, YYNGEE. V dropped 2 bases and J dropped 1 base, with 0 bases sitting between them. In DNA form, the CDR3 reads TGTGCCAGCAGCGTCCAAGAGACCCAGTACTTC. This gives the protein CASSVQETQYF.

The chain uses TRBV2 and TRBJ2-3; the match to TRBD2 covers 9 bases. CDR3 length: 16 amino acids. The V gene end was trimmed by 8 bases and the J gene end by 5 bases; junction bases not matched to a gene: 14. Germline V gene data show CDR1 as SNHLY and CDR2 as FYNNEI. The CDR3: CASARDSGSVGDTQYF. The CDR3 region has the DNA TGTGCCAGCGCTAGGGATAGCGGGAGTGTCGGAGATACGCAGTATTTT.

The chain recombines TRBV6-2 or TRBV6-3 with TRBJ2-3, with TRBD2 matching over 12 bases. After removal of 2 bases from V and 2 bases from J, the junction contained 11 bases not matched to a gene. CDR1 is MNHEY, CDR2 SVGEGT, per germline. The CDR3 has 19 residues. CDR3 DNA: TGTGCCAGCAGTTACGTTTTACTAGCGGGGGGCCTTTTCACAGATACGCAGTATTTT. Translated, it gives CASSYVLLAGGLFTDTQYF.

The chain couples TRBV5-1 to TRBJ2-7; the match to TRBD1 covers 12 bases. CDR1 SGHRS and CDR2 YFSETQ come from the germline V gene. The CDR3 is 14 amino acids. Trimming at V came to 4 bases and at J to 6 bases, leaving 5 bases not matched to a gene. The CDR3 sequence is CASSAGQGATEQYF. DNA for the CDR3: TGCGCCAGCAGCGCGGGACAGGGGGCGACCGAGCAGTACTTC.

In this sample, this clone turned up once. The rearrangement joins TRBV10-3 to TRBJ1-6; D is undetermined. Trimming cost V 10 bases and J 10 bases, with 17 bases left between them. The CDR3 consists of 13 residues. Per the germline V gene, CDR1 is ENHRY and CDR2 is SYGVKD. The CDR3 DNA sequence: TGTGCCACGGGTACAGATTCGGAATCACCCCTCCACTTT. It is translated as CATGTDSESPLHF.

The V call is TRBV12-3 or TRBV12-4, the J call TRBJ1-1; D not resolved. There are 13 residues in the CDR3. With 0 bases removed from V and 4 bases from J, the gap between germline ends came to 6 bases. CDR3 sequence: CASSLARSTEAFF. CDR3 DNA: TGTGCCAGCAGTTTAGCGCGGTCCACTGAAGCTTTCTTT.

The rearrangement links TRBV19 to TRBJ1-1, with a possible D match to TRBD1 (5 bases). The ends were cut back, 8 bases at V and 1 base at J, with 14 bases in the middle. The CDR3 is 14 amino acids. Looked up from germline, CDR1 is LNHDA and CDR2 is SQIVND (reference sequence). CDR3 bases: TGTGCCAGTCGCATGTTCAGGGCGAACACTGAAGCTTTCTTT. Protein product: CASRMFRANTEAFF.

V usage is TRBV5-4 and J usage is TRBJ1-1, with TRBD1 as a possible D gene (6 bases). Trimming took 3 bases from V and 4 from J, leaving 13 bases between them. The germline gives CDR1 SGHNT, CDR2 YYREEE (reference sequence). CDR3 length equals 14 residues. The DNA of the CDR3 is TGTGCCAGCAGCTCTGGGGGGCCTGGCACTGAAGCTTTCTTT. This gives the protein CASSSGGPGTEAFF.

This chain joins TRBV19 and TRBJ2-3; 10 nucleotides agree with TRBD2. The CDR3 is 15 amino acids. The trim removed 2 bases at V and 3 bases at J, leaving 2 bases unmatched. Germline assignment: CDR1 LNHDA and CDR2 SQIVND (reference sequence). CDR3 residues: CASSILAGETDTQYF. CDR3 DNA: TGTGCCAGTAGTATACTAGCGGGAGAAACAGATACGCAGTATTTT. The whole variable domain, filled in from reference TRBV19 and TRBJ2-3, reads DGGITQSPKYLFRKEGQNVTLSCEQNLNHDAMYWYRQDPGQGLRLIYYSQIVNDFQKGDIAEGYSVSREKKESFPLTVTSAQKNPTAFYLCASSILAGETDTQYFGPGTRLTVL.

This rearrangement joins TRBV5-1 to TRBJ2-1, with 8 positions matching TRBD2. Germline V gives CDR1 SGHRS, CDR2 YFSETQ. CDR3 size: 14 residues. The ends lost 5 bases at V and 8 bases at J; junction bases unmatched: 9. CDR3 coding DNA: TGCGCCAGCAGTCGGAGCGGGAGCAGGGATGAGCAGTTCTTC. It is translated as CASSRSGSRDEQFF.

This chain joins TRBV6-5 and TRBJ1-1, with D possibly being TRBD1 (6 bases). Trimming stripped 0 bases from V and 8 bases from J, with 10 bases between. CDR1 is MNHEY, CDR2 SVGAGI, per germline. This CDR3 spans 13 amino acids. CDR3 in DNA: TGTGCCAGCAGTTACTCGAGGGGGGACGAAGCTTTCTTT. Encoded protein: CASSYSRGDEAFF.

The V and J genes are TRBV4-1 and TRBJ2-5, with D possibly matching TRBD2 (5 bases). Germline V gene sequence: CDR1 MGHRA, CDR2 YSYEKL. The CDR3 spans 14 residues. The V and J ends lost 8 bases and 4 bases respectively, with 17 bases between them. The CDR3 region is CASAPGSIGETQYF. The CDR3 bases are TGCGCCAGCGCACCGGGGTCAATCGGAGAGACCCAGTACTTC.

This chain uses TRBV5-5 with TRBJ2-3, with 9 bases that match TRBD1. CDR1 is SGHKS, CDR2 YYEKEE, per germline (reference sequence). The CDR3 has 16 residues. Unmatched junction bases numbered 7, after V lost 0 bases and J lost 5 bases. CDR3 in amino acids: CASSLAGGQGGDTQYF. The DNA of the CDR3 is TGTGCCAGCAGCTTGGCCGGGGGACAGGGAGGAGATACGCAGTATTTT. The full variable domain, completed using reference TRBV5-5 and TRBJ2-3, is DAGVTQSPTHLIKTRGQQVTLRCSPISGHKSVSWYQQVLGQGPQFIFQYYEKEERGRGNFPDRFSARQFPNYSSELNVNALLLGDSALYLCASSLAGGQGGDTQYFGPGTRLTVL.

The chain links TRBV7-2 to TRBJ1-5; TRBD1 is a possible D gene (6 bases). This CDR3 has 15 residues. Germline V gene data show CDR1 as SGHTA and CDR2 as FQGNSA. Deletions cut 5 bases from V and 3 bases from J, with 14 bases between. The CDR3 DNA sequence: TGTGCCAGCAGCCAACTGACAGGAACCAATCAGCCCCAGCATTTT. Its protein is CASSQLTGTNQPQHF.

The V and J genes are TRBV5-4 and TRBJ2-1; D uncertain. Looked up from germline, CDR1 is SGHNT and CDR2 is YYREEE (reference sequence). This CDR3 has 14 amino acids. Trimming pared 0 bases from V and 3 bases from J, leaving 7 bases between. The CDR3 loop reads CASSLGPDYNEQFF. In nucleotides, the CDR3 is TGTGCCAGCAGCTTGGGTCCAGACTACAATGAGCAGTTCTTC.

This chain connects TRBV5-1 to TRBJ1-1, with D perhaps matching TRBD1 (6 bases). V was clipped by 2 bases and J by 2 bases, with 10 bases between them. This CDR3 has 14 amino acids. Germline V gene sequence: CDR1 SGHRS, CDR2 YFSETQ. The CDR3 protein is CASSLHRENTEAFF. CDR3 coding DNA: TGCGCCAGCAGCTTACACAGGGAAAACACTGAAGCTTTCTTT.

The chain combines TRBV2 with TRBJ2-1; perhaps TRBD1 as D (5 bases). Deletions cut 6 bases from V and 6 bases from J, with 12 bases between. This CDR3 is 13 amino acids long. From germline, CDR1 is SNHLY and CDR2 FYNNEI. The DNA of the CDR3 is TGTGCCAGCAGCTCCAGGGTGTTCAATGAGCAGTTCTTC. Amino acids: CASSSRVFNEQFF.